Below, 25 T cell receptor beta chains from the same sample are listed, as sequenced in a study of tissue T cells after allogeneic stem cell transplantation. The method was immunoSEQ multiplex PCR; TCRdb's version includes in-frame clones alone and lacks a portion of them. The sample consists of about 26,000 clones, about 90% of them appearing once. Source: blood, taken before transplantation. Source of these receptors: a male donor older than 55 who later had graft-versus-host disease after an allogeneic stem cell transplant.

The chain has TRBV4-1 and TRBJ2-7; 7 bases are shared with TRBD1. Germline CDR1 and CDR2: MGHRA and YSYEKL. The J segment lost 2 bases and the V segment lost 3 bases, leaving 7 bases of the junction unmatched. The CDR3 spans 15 residues. Written as DNA, the CDR3 is TGCGCCAGCAGCCAGACAGGGATGTGGCCCTACGAGCAGTACTTC. Protein product: CASSQTGMWPYEQYF.

This clone was recorded only once. The chain couples TRBV6-5 to TRBJ2-3; TRBD2 aligns across 8 bases. Germline-derived CDR1 and CDR2 are MNHEY and SVGAGI. Germline trimming cut 10 bases from V and 4 bases from J; bases unmatched to any gene: 7. The CDR3 totals 13 residues. CDR3 coding DNA: TGTGCCACAGTCTGGACTAGCCCAGATACGCAGTATTTT. Protein: CATVWTSPDTQYF.

The V gene is TRBV19, the J gene TRBJ2-5; no clear D gene. CDR3 size: 15 residues. Per the germline V gene, CDR1 is LNHDA and CDR2 is SQIVND (reference sequence). V was pared by 3 bases and J by 4 bases, with 15 bases between. The CDR3 here is CASSIGHNRAETQYF. In DNA, the CDR3 is TGTGCCAGTAGTATTGGGCATAATAGGGCAGAGACCCAGTACTTC. Supplemented by reference TRBV19 and TRBJ2-5, the full variable domain reads DGGITQSPKYLFRKEGQNVTLSCEQNLNHDAMYWYRQDPGQGLRLIYYSQIVNDFQKGDIAEGYSVSREKKESFPLTVTSAQKNPTAFYLCASSIGHNRAETQYFGPGTRLLVL.

This clone came up a few times. The chain is built from TRBV5-6 and TRBJ2-2; 7 nucleotides align to TRBD1. Germline V CDR1 and CDR2: SGHDT, YYEEEE. The CDR3 covers 14 residues. The trim removed 1 base at V and 4 bases at J, leaving 1 base unmatched. In DNA, the CDR3 is TGTGCCAGCAGCTTGCCAGGGGGCACCGGGGAGCTGTTTTTT. Its protein is CASSLPGGTGELFF.

The chain uses TRBV3-1 (or the pseudogene TRBV3-2) and TRBJ2-7; D is uncertain. The ends were cut back, 4 bases at V and 5 bases at J, with 12 bases in the middle. Per the germline V gene, CDR1 is LGHDT and CDR2 is YNNKEL (reference sequence). The CDR3 is made up of 13 amino acids. The DNA of the CDR3 is TGTGCCAGCAGCCCGGACCCTCGGAACGAGCAGTACTTC. It yields the protein CASSPDPRNEQYF.

This rearrangement joins TRBV24-1 to TRBJ1-5, with 8 nucleotides matching TRBD1. V trimming: 8 bases; J trimming: 2 bases; junction bases outside the gene matches: 13. The CDR3 loop spans 17 amino acids. Germline lookup yields CDR1 KGHDR and CDR2 SFDVKD. CDR3 region: CATTALGTTGGNQPQHF. CDR3 in DNA: TGTGCCACCACCGCACTCGGCACGACAGGGGGCAATCAGCCCCAGCATTTT.

This chain connects TRBV6-5 to TRBJ1-3; D is ambiguous. This CDR3 comprises 15 residues. V dropped 5 bases and J dropped 2 bases, with 13 bases sitting between them. CDR1 and CDR2 from the germline V gene are MNHEY and SVGAGI. The CDR3 spells CASSIMLGPGNTIYF. For the CDR3, the DNA is TGTGCCAGCAGTATAATGTTGGGTCCTGGAAACACCATATATTTT.

V gene TRBV30 combines with J gene TRBJ2-3; D ambiguous. Trimming took off 0 bases at V and 2 bases at J, with 3 bases between the two ends. The germline CDR1 and CDR2 sequences are GTSNPN and SVGIG (reference sequence). This CDR3 is built from 12 residues. The CDR3 DNA follows: TGTGCCTGGAGTGTTCCCACAGATACGCAGTATTTT. It codes for CAWSVPTDTQYF.

The V and J genes are TRBV5-6 and TRBJ1-4; TRBD1 matches at 9 bases. CDR1 and CDR2 (germline): SGHDT, YYEEEE. This CDR3 is built from 16 residues. The V and J ends lost 1 base and 5 bases, in that order; junction bases with no gene match: 6. The CDR3 loop is CASSLSRDRVNEKLFF. The DNA for the CDR3 is TGTGCCAGCAGCTTGAGTCGGGACAGGGTAAATGAAAAACTGTTTTTT.

This chain links TRBV7-2 with TRBJ1-2; perhaps TRBD1 as D (5 bases). Trimming took 1 base from V and 2 from J, leaving 17 bases between them. The CDR3 is 17 amino acids. Germline CDR1 is SGHTA and CDR2 is FQGNSA. The CDR3 DNA follows: TGTGCCAGCAGCTTAGTAGGGGTGGGCAGGGCAAACTATGGCTACACCTTC. This sequence encodes CASSLVGVGRANYGYTF.

V is TRBV13 and J is TRBJ2-7; TRBD1 agrees at 7 bases. The CDR3 spans 14 residues. CDR1 is PRHDT and CDR2 is FYEKMQ in the germline V gene (reference sequence). With 6 bases clipped from V and 0 bases from J, the junction kept 5 bases outside the gene matches. CDR3 DNA: TGTGCCAGCAGTCGGACAGGAAACTCCTACGAGCAGTACTTC. Translating it yields CASSRTGNSYEQYF.

The CDR3 region is CASSPSTGASYEQYF. CDR3 DNA: TGTGCCAGCAGCCCTTCGACAGGGGCCTCCTACGAGCAGTACTTC. The V gene is TRBV7-8, the J gene TRBJ2-7; 8 nucleotides agree with TRBD1. In germline, CDR1 is SGHVS, CDR2 FQNEAQ. With 5 bases clipped from V and 0 bases from J, the junction kept 6 bases outside the gene matches. This CDR3 has 15 amino acids.

This clone has just a few counts. The rearrangement uses TRBV12-3 or TRBV12-4 and TRBJ2-1; D unresolved. With 2 bases removed from V and 7 bases from J, the gap between germline ends came to 9 bases. The CDR3 extends over 13 amino acids. The DNA of the CDR3 is TGTGCCAGCAGTTTATATACTGGGAATGAGCAGTTCTTC. Protein: CASSLYTGNEQFF.

V usage is TRBV7-2 and J usage is TRBJ2-7, with D possibly TRBD2 on 6 matching bases. Germline values: CDR1 SGHTA, CDR2 FQGNSA. This CDR3 region has 14 residues. The V end was cut by 1 base, the J end by 0 bases, with 7 bases between. CDR3 in DNA: TGTGCCAGCAGCTTAGTCGGGGGCTCCTACGAGCAGTACTTC. It is translated as CASSLVGGSYEQYF.

The chain recombines TRBV5-1 with TRBJ2-2; 14 nucleotides agree with TRBD2. V lost 4 bases, J lost 0 bases, and 5 bases stayed unmatched. Germline values: CDR1 SGHRS, CDR2 YFSETQ. The CDR3 totals 18 residues. The CDR3 loop reads CASSPGLAGVTNTGELFF. CDR3 nucleotide sequence: TGCGCCAGCAGCCCGGGACTAGCGGGGGTCACGAACACCGGGGAGCTGTTTTTT.

In this sample, this clone turned up once. V usage is TRBV4-2 and J usage is TRBJ2-1; 13 bases fit TRBD2. V lost 6 bases to trimming and J lost 9 bases; unmatched junction nucleotides: 8. CDR1 is LGHNA, CDR2 YNFKEQ, per germline. This CDR3 is built from 15 residues. The CDR3 spells CASSRTSGGAGEQFF. The CDR3 nucleotides read TGTGCCAGCAGTCGCACTAGCGGGGGGGCCGGTGAGCAGTTCTTC.

J is TRBJ2-1 and V is TRBV5-1; the match to TRBD1 covers 8 bases. The germline gives CDR1 SGHRS, CDR2 YFSETQ. This CDR3 comprises 15 residues. Trimming at V came to 0 bases and at J to 9 bases, leaving 8 bases not matched to a gene. CDR3 nucleotide sequence: TGCGCCAGCAGCTTGGTGCAGGGGGCCAGGGGTGAGCAGTTCTTC. Its protein is CASSLVQGARGEQFF.

The chain links TRBV12-5 to TRBJ2-2, with unresolved D. Germline V lookup: CDR1 LGHNT, CDR2 FRNRAP. Trimming cost V 1 base and J 3 bases, with 0 bases left between them. The CDR3 spans 12 residues. DNA of the CDR3: TGTGCTAGTGGTTTGGACACCGGGGAGCTGTTTTTT. Amino acids: CASGLDTGELFF. Using reference TRBV12-5 and TRBJ2-2 for the parts outside the CDR3, the full variable domain is DARVTQTPRHKVTEMGQEVTMRCQPILGHNTVFWYRQTMMQGLELLAYFRNRAPLDDSGMPKDRFSAEMPDATLATLKIQPSEPRDSAVYFCASGLDTGELFFGEGSRLTVL.

This clone was counted a few times. The rearrangement joins TRBV19 to TRBJ1-2; D is unresolved. Germline CDR1 and CDR2: LNHDA and SQIVND (reference sequence). With 3 bases removed from V and 4 bases from J, the gap between germline ends came to 9 bases. This CDR3 is 13 amino acids long. The DNA for the CDR3 is TGTGCCAGTAGTATGACGGACGCCTATGGCTACACCTTC. It yields the protein CASSMTDAYGYTF.

The chain has TRBV7-9 and TRBJ2-3; 7 nucleotides match TRBD1. Looked up from germline, CDR1 is SEHNR and CDR2 is FQNEAQ (reference sequence). The CDR3 extends over 12 amino acids. V lost 7 bases to trimming and J lost 7 bases; unmatched junction nucleotides: 5. The CDR3 DNA sequence: TGTGCCAGCAACACACAGGGGTATACGCAGTATTTT. Translated, it gives CASNTQGYTQYF.

The gene calls are TRBV27 and TRBJ2-7; TRBD2 is a possible D gene (6 bases). Germline CDR1 and CDR2: MNHEY and SMNVEV (reference sequence). The CDR3 is made up of 15 amino acids. Trimming removed 5 bases from V and 6 bases from J, with 20 bases in between. The CDR3 region is CASSGTPVGGREQYF. The CDR3, as DNA: TGTGCCAGCAGTGGGACCCCGGTGGGGGGACGCGAGCAGTACTTC.

V usage is TRBV11-3 and J usage is TRBJ2-2, with D uncertain. The CDR3 covers 13 residues. The germline gives CDR1 SGHNT, CDR2 YENEEA. V lost 3 bases to trimming and J lost 6 bases, with 8 bases between them. Written as DNA, the CDR3 is TGTGCCAGCAGCTTGCGGTCCGCCGGGGAGCTGTTTTTT. Translating gives CASSLRSAGELFF. Full variable domain (rest looked up from reference TRBV11-3 and TRBJ2-2): EAGVVQSPRYKIIEKKQPVAFWCNPISGHNTLYWYLQNLGQGPELLIRYENEEAVDDSQLPKDRFSAERLKGVDSTLKIQPAELGDSAVYLCASSLRSAGELFFGEGSRLTVL.

In this sample, this clone turned up once. The gene calls are TRBV11-2 and TRBJ1-2; D is ambiguous. V was clipped by 5 bases and J by 7 bases, with 8 bases between them. CDR1 and CDR2 (germline): SGHAT, FQNNGV. The CDR3 is made up of 11 amino acids. The CDR3, as DNA: TGTGCCAGCAGCCCATCGGTTGGCTACACCTTC. It encodes CASSPSVGYTF.

This clone has just a few counts. V gene TRBV5-4 combines with J gene TRBJ2-5; 7 positions agree with TRBD2. J gave up 1 base and V 3 bases, and 6 bases lay outside the gene matches. The CDR3 covers 15 residues. Germline CDR1 reads SGHNT; CDR2 reads YYREEE (reference sequence). The CDR3 sequence is CASSYPGLTQETQYF. CDR3 bases: TGTGCCAGCAGCTACCCGGGACTAACCCAAGAGACCCAGTACTTC.

J is TRBJ1-1 and V is TRBV15; 11 bases are a match to TRBD1. The V and J ends lost 3 bases and 1 base, in that order; junction bases with no gene match: 7. Germline values: CDR1 LNHNV, CDR2 YYDKDF (reference sequence). The CDR3 covers 17 residues. The chain's CDR3 is CATSSLRGTGGNTEAFF. Here the CDR3 DNA reads TGTGCCACCAGCAGTCTTCGTGGGACAGGGGGGAACACTGAAGCTTTCTTT.